The 30 T cell receptor beta chains below come from one sample, sequenced in a study of T cells after posttransplantation cyclophosphamide. Method: immunoSEQ multiplex PCR; TCRdb's copy keeps in-frame clones and lacks some. The table shows about 43,000 clones, with about nine tenths occurring only once. Treatment was busulfan-fludarabine conditioning, a marrow graft, and cyclophosphamide on days +3 and +4. Source: PBMCs, taken around 67 days after allogeneic stem cell transplant with posttransplant cyclophosphamide. These receptors originate from a male patient between 55 and 70 years old who received an allogeneic stem cell transplant from a related donor and was CMV-positive. A subset of T cells may come from the graft donor.

The gene calls are TRBV19 and TRBJ1-1; 9 nucleotides agree with TRBD1. This CDR3 has 17 residues. V gave up 6 bases and J gave up 0 bases; unmatched junction bases: 11. Germline V gene lookup returns CDR1 LNHDA and CDR2 SQIVND (reference sequence). The CDR3 loop reads CASSRDRAGYLNTEAFF. The CDR3 nucleotides are TGTGCCAGTAGCCGGGACAGGGCTGGGTACCTGAACACTGAAGCTTTCTTT.

In this sample, this clone turned up a few times. CDR3 sequence: CASRQGMDQPQHF. The DNA for the CDR3 is TGTGCCAGCAGACAGGGGATGGATCAGCCCCAGCATTTT. The V call is TRBV6-1, the J call TRBJ1-5, with 7 bases fitting TRBD1. Germline-derived CDR1 and CDR2 are MNHNS and SASEGT. The CDR3 spans 13 residues. V lost 6 bases, J lost 5 bases, and 4 bases stayed unmatched.

A single count supports this clone. The chain is built from TRBV6-1 and TRBJ2-7, with TRBD1 matching 7 bases. Per the germline V gene, CDR1 is MNHNS and CDR2 is SASEGT. The CDR3 has 14 amino acids. The V gene end was trimmed by 5 bases and the J gene end by 4 bases; junction bases not matched to a gene: 8. CDR3 residues: CASSQGQVEYEQYF. The CDR3 DNA is TGTGCCAGCAGTCAAGGACAGGTGGAGTACGAGCAGTACTTC.

The genes are TRBV5-1 and TRBJ1-1; a weak D match, TRBD1 (6 bases). V was pared by 4 bases and J by 2 bases, with 9 bases between. The CDR3 has 13 residues. CDR1 and CDR2 (germline): SGHRS, YFSETQ. The CDR3 spells CASSVGTNTEAFF. The CDR3, as DNA: TGCGCCAGCAGCGTCGGGACAAACACTGAAGCTTTCTTT.

The chain combines TRBV19 with TRBJ2-1; perhaps TRBD2 as D (6 bases). The CDR3 contains 14 residues. The germline CDR1 and CDR2 sequences are LNHDA and SQIVND (reference sequence). V shed 6 bases and J shed 0 bases, with 9 bases lying between them. CDR3 protein: CASRPGASYNEQFF. CDR3 coding DNA: TGTGCCAGTAGACCGGGAGCCTCCTACAATGAGCAGTTCTTC.

The J gene is TRBJ1-6, the V gene TRBV25-1, with D tentatively TRBD1 (5 bases). Per the germline V gene, CDR1 is MGHDK and CDR2 is SYGVNS. V shed 3 bases and J shed 7 bases, with 13 bases lying between them. The CDR3 consists of 15 residues. The CDR3 is CASSDPEGVNSPLHF. In DNA form, the CDR3 reads TGTGCCAGCAGTGATCCAGAAGGGGTAAATTCACCCCTCCACTTT.

J is TRBJ2-5 and V is TRBV5-1; the match to TRBD2 covers 11 bases. The CDR3 extends over 16 amino acids. After removal of 3 bases from V and 5 bases from J, the junction contained 9 bases not matched to a gene. The germline V gene encodes CDR1 SGHRS and CDR2 YFSETQ. The CDR3 nucleotides read TGCGCCAGCAGCTCTAGCGGGGGGCAACCTGAGGAGACCCAGTACTTC. Protein sequence: CASSSSGGQPEETQYF.

The chain carries TRBV18 and TRBJ1-1, with a weak D call TRBD1 (5 bases). Trimming cost V 3 bases and J 1 base, with 21 bases left between them. Per germline, CDR1 KGHSH and CDR2 LQKENI. The CDR3 is made up of 18 amino acids. CDR3 sequence: CASSPKEGTFSGNTEAFF. The CDR3 DNA reads as TGTGCCAGCTCACCTAAGGAGGGGACTTTTTCTGGGAACACTGAAGCTTTCTTT. Together with reference TRBV18 and TRBJ1-1, the CDR3 gives the full variable domain: NAGVMQNPRHLVRRRGQEARLRCSPMKGHSHVYWYRQLPEEGLKFMVYLQKENIIDESGMPKERFSAEFPKEGPSILRIQQVVRGDSAAYFCASSPKEGTFSGNTEAFFGQGTRLTVV.

This chain joins TRBV29-1 and TRBJ2-5, with 9 bases matching TRBD1. This CDR3 contains 12 residues. Per germline, CDR1 SQVTM and CDR2 ANQGSEA. V shed 8 bases and J 9 bases; nucleotides not matched to a gene: 10. CDR3 sequence (DNA): TGCAGCTCGACGGGACAGGGATCGCCCCAGTACTTC. It specifies CSSTGQGSPQYF.

The chain joins TRBV19 to TRBJ1-5; D is possibly TRBD1 (6 bases). V was clipped by 6 bases and J by 0 bases, with 12 bases between them. The CDR3 covers 15 residues. In germline, CDR1 is LNHDA, CDR2 SQIVND (reference sequence). The CDR3 DNA sequence: TGTGCCAGTAGAAGTGGACAGTATAGCAATCAGCCCCAGCATTTT. Amino acids: CASRSGQYSNQPQHF.

The chain combines TRBV5-1 with TRBJ2-1; D is uncertain. The CDR3 is 15 residues long. The V gene lost 2 bases and the J gene lost 9 bases, with 18 bases spanning the gap. Germline values: CDR1 SGHRS, CDR2 YFSETQ. Here the CDR3 reads CASSFTPNGVGEQFF. In DNA form, the CDR3 reads TGCGCCAGCAGCTTTACTCCCAATGGAGTGGGTGAGCAGTTCTTC. The full variable domain, completed using reference TRBV5-1 and TRBJ2-1, is KAGVTQTPRYLIKTRGQQVTLSCSPISGHRSVSWYQQTPGQGLQFLFEYFSETQRNKGNFPGRFSGRQFSNSRSEMNVSTLELGDSALYLCASSFTPNGVGEQFFGPGTRLTVL.

The chain recombines TRBV4-1 with TRBJ2-3; TRBD2 is a possible D gene (6 bases). V shed 1 base and J shed 2 bases, with 13 bases lying between them. Germline V gene lookup returns CDR1 MGHRA and CDR2 YSYEKL. The CDR3 has 16 residues. CDR3 in amino acids: CASSQGEDTYTDTQYF. The CDR3 nucleotides read TGCGCCAGCAGCCAAGGGGAGGACACATACACAGATACGCAGTATTTT.

The genes are TRBV7-2 and TRBJ2-2, with 8 bases aligning to TRBD2. V dropped 4 bases and J dropped 5; count of bases not matched to a gene: 6. In germline, CDR1 is SGHTA, CDR2 FQGNSA. This CDR3 comprises 15 residues. CDR3 loop: CASSSYAGGTGELFF. CDR3 bases: TGTGCCAGCAGCTCCTATGCGGGGGGAACCGGGGAGCTGTTTTTT.

The rearrangement uses TRBV9 and TRBJ2-1; 7 positions match TRBD2. Germline V CDR1 and CDR2: SGDLS, YYNGEE. With 4 bases clipped from V and 9 bases from J, the junction kept 13 bases outside the gene matches. The CDR3 spans 15 residues. CDR3 amino acids: CASSRSGSTLGEQFF. In nucleotides, the CDR3 is TGTGCCAGCAGCCGTAGCGGGTCAACTCTCGGTGAGCAGTTCTTC.

DNA of the CDR3: TGCGCCAGCAGCCAAGGCAGGGGGATGAACACTGAAGCTTTCTTT. It is translated as CASSQGRGMNTEAFF. The gene calls are TRBV4-1 and TRBJ1-1; TRBD1 matches 7 bases. The V and J ends lost 1 base and 0 bases, in that order; junction bases with no gene match: 2. Germline assignment: CDR1 MGHRA and CDR2 YSYEKL. This CDR3 has 15 residues.

The chain employs TRBV5-5 and TRBJ2-5; tentatively, D is TRBD1 (6 bases). The CDR3 sequence is 14 residues long. Trimming removed 0 bases from V and 4 bases from J, with 10 bases in between. The germline gives CDR1 SGHKS, CDR2 YYEKEE (reference sequence). Written as DNA, the CDR3 is TGTGCCAGCAGCTTGGGCCAGGGGTTAGAGACCCAGTACTTC. Encoded protein: CASSLGQGLETQYF.

This chain uses TRBV5-1 with TRBJ1-4; 8 nucleotides match TRBD1. Unmatched junction bases numbered 7, after V lost 4 bases and J lost 2 bases. CDR1 is SGHRS and CDR2 is YFSETQ in the germline V gene. The length of the CDR3 is 16 residues. The CDR3 coding sequence is TGCGCCAGCAGCCGGGACAGGACAGGGACTAATGAAAAACTGTTTTTT. Translation gives CASSRDRTGTNEKLFF. The whole variable domain, filled in from reference TRBV5-1 and TRBJ1-4, reads KAGVTQTPRYLIKTRGQQVTLSCSPISGHRSVSWYQQTPGQGLQFLFEYFSETQRNKGNFPGRFSGRQFSNSRSEMNVSTLELGDSALYLCASSRDRTGTNEKLFFGSGTQLSVL.

V gene TRBV19 combines with J gene TRBJ1-2; maybe TRBD1 (6 bases). The germline V gene encodes CDR1 LNHDA and CDR2 SQIVND (reference sequence). Trimming cost V 9 bases and J 8 bases, with 25 bases left between them. The CDR3 spans 15 residues. The CDR3 here is CASISHPQGIWGYTF. The CDR3 DNA follows: TGTGCCAGCATATCCCATCCTCAGGGGATTTGGGGCTACACCTTC.

The chain couples TRBV2 to TRBJ2-5, with TRBD2 matching over 16 bases. Germline values: CDR1 SNHLY, CDR2 FYNNEI. The CDR3 consists of 16 residues. With V trimmed by 5 bases and J by 5 bases, 5 bases remained unmatched. Here the CDR3 DNA reads TGTGCCAGCAGTCTGGGACTAGCGGGGGGGTGGGAGACCCAGTACTTC. Its translation: CASSLGLAGGWETQYF. The full variable domain, in which reference TRBV2 and TRBJ2-5 provide the parts outside the CDR3, is EPEVTQTPSHQVTQMGQEVILRCVPISNHLYFYWYRQILGQKVEFLVSFYNNEISEKSEIFDDQFSVERPDGSNFTLKIRSTKLEDSAMYFCASSLGLAGGWETQYFGPGTRLLVL.

The rearrangement uses TRBV30 and TRBJ1-2; D is undetermined. The CDR3 length is 12 residues. The germline V gene has CDR1 GTSNPN and CDR2 SVGIG (reference sequence). Trimming took 7 bases from V and 1 from J, leaving 10 bases between them. CDR3 in amino acids: CASISVNYGYTF. The CDR3 DNA sequence: TGTGCCTCGATCAGCGTTAACTATGGCTACACCTTC.

This chain connects TRBV19 to TRBJ1-2, with 7 bases that match TRBD1. The CDR3 runs 15 residues. The V segment lost 7 bases and the J segment 5 bases; nucleotides outside the gene matches: 13. Germline CDR1 is LNHDA and CDR2 is SQIVND (reference sequence). The CDR3 DNA follows: TGTGCCAGTACTCTGACAGGGCCACTAAAGTATGGCTACACCTTC. It yields the protein CASTLTGPLKYGYTF.

J is TRBJ1-1 and V is TRBV9; D possibly corresponds to TRBD1 (6 bases). Germline loops: CDR1 SGDLS, CDR2 YYNGEE. The CDR3 is made up of 18 amino acids. Deletions cut 0 bases from V and 1 base from J, with 19 bases between. CDR3 nucleotide sequence: TGTGCCAGCAGCGTAGGGAGGGGGGGCCGCGATTCGAACACTGAAGCTTTCTTT. As protein: CASSVGRGGRDSNTEAFF.

J is TRBJ1-3 and V is TRBV15; D perhaps matches TRBD1 (6 bases). CDR3 size: 15 residues. Germline V gives CDR1 LNHNV, CDR2 YYDKDF (reference sequence). The V gene lost 3 bases and the J gene lost 0 bases, with 9 bases spanning the gap. The CDR3 loop is CATSSKQGSGNTIYF. CDR3 DNA: TGTGCCACCAGCAGTAAACAGGGCTCTGGAAACACCATATATTTT.

The rearrangement uses TRBV19 and TRBJ1-1, with D perhaps matching TRBD1 (5 bases). The CDR3 spans 15 residues. V was cut by 3 bases and J by 6 bases, with 17 bases left in between. CDR1 is LNHDA and CDR2 is SQIVND in the germline V gene (reference sequence). CDR3 loop: CASSMMVSRGSEAFF. Written as DNA, the CDR3 is TGTGCCAGTAGTATGATGGTATCGCGGGGGTCTGAAGCTTTCTTT.

J is TRBJ2-7 and V is TRBV6-1; 8 bases agree with TRBD1. Germline CDR1 MNHNS, CDR2 SASEGT. CDR3 size: 15 residues. J gave up 1 base and V 4 bases, and 6 bases lay outside the gene matches. The CDR3 sequence is CASSARGTGSYEQYV. CDR3 in DNA: TGTGCCAGCAGTGCCAGGGGGACAGGATCCTACGAGCAGTACGTC.

The CDR3 loop is CRTARGTEAFF. The CDR3 nucleotides are TGCAGGACCGCTAGGGGGACTGAAGCTTTCTTT. The chain uses TRBV20-1 and TRBJ1-1, with D possibly TRBD1 on 6 matching bases. The CDR3 loop spans 11 amino acids. CDR1 and CDR2 (germline): DFQATT, SNEGSKA (reference sequence).

This chain connects TRBV7-2 to TRBJ2-1; no clear D gene. V lost 2 bases to trimming and J lost 5 bases, with 10 bases between them. This CDR3 region has 14 residues. Germline CDR1 is SGHTA and CDR2 is FQGNSA. The CDR3 protein is CASSLHLIHNEQFF. The CDR3 nucleotides read TGTGCCAGCAGCTTACATCTAATCCACAATGAGCAGTTCTTC.

The chain recombines TRBV19 with TRBJ1-1; D is unresolved. The V gene's germline CDR1 is LNHDA and CDR2 SQIVND (reference sequence). The CDR3 loop spans 11 amino acids. Trimming removed 5 bases from V and 6 bases from J, with 7 bases in between. The chain's CDR3 is CASSVGAEAFF. The DNA for the CDR3 is TGTGCCAGTAGTGTCGGGGCTGAAGCTTTCTTT.

The chain has TRBV19 and TRBJ1-1; TRBD1 agrees at 11 bases. V trimming: 3 bases; J trimming: 4 bases; junction bases outside the gene matches: 10. The CDR3 extends over 17 amino acids. CDR1 and CDR2 (germline): LNHDA, SQIVND (reference sequence). The CDR3 DNA is TGTGCCAGTAGTATCGGTCGGACAGGGGGCGCAGCCACTGAAGCTTTCTTT. It translates to CASSIGRTGGAATEAFF.

The chain uses TRBV9 and TRBJ2-1, with D perhaps TRBD1 (6 bases). V was trimmed by 4 bases and J by 3 bases, leaving 14 bases between them. The CDR3 loop spans 15 amino acids. Per germline, CDR1 SGDLS and CDR2 YYNGEE. CDR3 bases: TGTGCCAGCAGCCCTGAGGACAGTATCTACAATGAGCAGTTCTTC. This codes for CASSPEDSIYNEQFF.